This T cell receptor (beta chain) is drawn from a study of T cells in localized non-small cell lung cancer. Study-level points and caveats: Uninvolved adjacent lung showed peak T cell clonality, exceeding tumor.

As for this clone: The antigen remains undetermined.

This CDR3 has 13 residues. In germline, CDR1 is LNHDA, CDR2 SQIVND (reference sequence). Trimming cost V 10 bases and J 5 bases, with 17 bases left between them. TCRdb's copy holds only in-frame clones and misses some; the assay was immunoSEQ multiplex PCR. The sample contains 20,000 to 30,000 clones, roughly four fifths of which appear only once. The TCR sequence derives from a man between 40 and 75 years old with stage II lung adenocarcinoma. The rearrangement joins TRBV19 to TRBJ1-1; no reliable D call. This sample comprised PBMCs, obtained before any cancer treatment. CDR3 bases: TGTGCCACTAAGACACGAGGGCGGACTGAAGCTTTCTTT. Its protein product is CATKTRGRTEAFF. Full variable domain (remainder filled in from reference TRBV19 and TRBJ1-1): DGGITQSPKYLFRKEGQNVTLSCEQNLNHDAMYWYRQDPGQGLRLIYYSQIVNDFQKGDIAEGYSVSREKKESFPLTVTSAQKNPTAFYLCATKTRGRTEAFFGQGTRLTVV.